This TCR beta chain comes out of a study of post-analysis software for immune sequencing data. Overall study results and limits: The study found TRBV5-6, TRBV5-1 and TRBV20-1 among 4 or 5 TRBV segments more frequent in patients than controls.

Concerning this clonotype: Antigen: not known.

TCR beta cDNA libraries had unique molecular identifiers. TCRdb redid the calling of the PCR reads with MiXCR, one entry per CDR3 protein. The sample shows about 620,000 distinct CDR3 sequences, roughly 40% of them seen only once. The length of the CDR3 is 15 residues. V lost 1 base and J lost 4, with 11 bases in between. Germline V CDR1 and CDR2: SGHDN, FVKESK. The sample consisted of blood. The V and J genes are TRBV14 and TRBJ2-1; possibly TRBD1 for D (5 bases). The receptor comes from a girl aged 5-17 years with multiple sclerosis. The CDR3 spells CASSQGQSPYNEQFF. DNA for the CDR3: TGTGCCAGCAGCCAAGGACAGAGCCCATACAATGAGCAGTTCTTC.